This T cell receptor beta chain was captured by sequencing in a study of radiation and T cells in renal cell carcinoma. Study-wide results and caveats: Pretreatment tumor biopsies were lacking, so baseline clonotypes are unknown. Top tumor clonotypes rose in blood 2 weeks post-radiation, then contracted.

Clones were read by immunoSEQ multiplex PCR, and TCRdb kept only the in-frame ones, dropping some. The sample lists some 120,000 clones; roughly 77% were seen once. Comment on this clone: The antigen is unknown.

The CDR3 runs to 16 residues. Time point indicated: blood 2 weeks post-SBRT. The sample's treatment: 15 Gy SBRT to primary tumor, nephrectomy 4 weeks later. This sequence was found in a woman aged 55-75 years with renal cell carcinoma. The chain is built from TRBV1 and TRBJ2-7; the table names TRBD1, a call not compared with the DNA. TRBV1 is reported as a pseudogene. This specimen was blood, taken from a patient whose treatment included radiotherapy and nephrectomy. CDR3 nucleotides: TGCACCAGCAGCCGGATTAGGACAGTGAGCTCCTACGAGCAGTACTTC. Translating gives CTSSRIRTVSSYEQYF.